One T cell receptor (beta chain) is described in this entry. As yet, its antigen is unknown. From about 400 ng of RNA, a library with molecular barcoded alpha/delta and beta/gamma adaptors was made. TCRdb called the reads again in MiXCR, with one record for every CDR3 protein. This sample has about 62,000 distinct CDR3 sequences, with roughly 19% found just once. The data derive from a study of read filtering for tumor transcriptome and immune sequencing. Whole-study context: Patients were approximately 18 male and 13 to 15 female, mean age 65.9 years, range about 45 to 85. Revised staging placed fewer than ten patients in R-ISS I, about 15 in II, more than five in III. Overall study results and limits: The sorted CD138-negative fraction was a mixed bone marrow immune population, not purified T cells.

V gave up 1 base and J gave up 1 base, with 13 bases separating them. Germline loops: CDR1 MDHEN, CDR2 SYDVKM. CDR3 length: 16 residues. The sequence was obtained from a donor at least 40 years old with multiple myeloma. V usage is TRBV28 and J usage is TRBJ1-2; TRBD1 might be the D (5 bases). Source material: a population of CD138-negative cells sorted from bone marrow. The CDR3 DNA is TGTGCCAGCAGTTTATCGGGTGAGGGGATTAACTATGGCTACACCTTC. Translated, it gives CASSLSGEGINYGYTF.